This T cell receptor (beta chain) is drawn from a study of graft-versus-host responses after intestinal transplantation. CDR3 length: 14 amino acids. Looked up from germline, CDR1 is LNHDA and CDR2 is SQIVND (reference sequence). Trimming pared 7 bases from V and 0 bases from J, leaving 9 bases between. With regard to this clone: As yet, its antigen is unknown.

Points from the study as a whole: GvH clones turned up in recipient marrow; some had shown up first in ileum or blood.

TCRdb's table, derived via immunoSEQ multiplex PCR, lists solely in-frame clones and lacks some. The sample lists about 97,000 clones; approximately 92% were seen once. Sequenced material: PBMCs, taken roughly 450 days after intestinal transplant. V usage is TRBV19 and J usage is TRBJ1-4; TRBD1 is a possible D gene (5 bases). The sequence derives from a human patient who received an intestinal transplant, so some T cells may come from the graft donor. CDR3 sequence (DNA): TGTGCCAGTACCAGGGACGCAACTAATGAAAAACTGTTTTTT. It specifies CASTRDATNEKLFF. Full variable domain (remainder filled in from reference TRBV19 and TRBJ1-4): DGGITQSPKYLFRKEGQNVTLSCEQNLNHDAMYWYRQDPGQGLRLIYYSQIVNDFQKGDIAEGYSVSREKKESFPLTVTSAQKNPTAFYLCASTRDATNEKLFFGSGTQLSVL.